This entry lists 20 T cell receptor beta chains sequenced from one sample in a study of read filtering for tumor transcriptome and immune sequencing. This library used roughly 430 ng RNA and molecular barcoded adaptors spanning alpha/delta and beta/gamma chains. TCRdb re-called the reads through MiXCR, storing one row per CDR3 protein. The data show 15,000 to 20,000 distinct CDR3 sequences, more than 20% seen once. Sequencing was performed on a population of CD138-negative cells sorted from bone marrow. Source of these receptors: a donor aged 40 or older with multiple myeloma.

This clonotype was seen repeatedly, ten times or more. A junction boundary mismatches the germline segment, possibly from a read error. The rearrangement links TRBV28 to TRBJ2-2; TRBD1 matches at 9 bases. The CDR3 is 12 residues long. Germline V gene sequence: CDR1 MDHEN, CDR2 SYDVKM. Here the CDR3 reads CASHRGPGELFF. The CDR3 DNA is TGCGCATCACACAGGGGGCCCGGGGAGCTGTTTTTT.

This clonotype has a count of ten or more. The chain is built from TRBV14 and TRBJ2-1, with D unresolved. The length of the CDR3 is 12 residues. Between the trimmed V and J ends, which lost 1 base and 8 bases, there was a span of 6 bases. The germline V gene has CDR1 SGHDN and CDR2 FVKESK. The CDR3 is CASSQVIYEQFF. The CDR3 DNA follows: TGTGCCAGCAGCCAAGTTATCTATGAGCAGTTCTTC.

A remark on this clonotype: A read error may be the cause here, since a much bigger clone is one base away. This chain connects TRBV3-1 to TRBJ2-7; D remains unclear. In germline, CDR1 is LGHDT, CDR2 YNNKEL (reference sequence). CDR3 size: 14 residues. V dropped 4 bases and J dropped 3 bases, with 13 bases sitting between them. CDR3: CASSLASWGYEQYF. The CDR3, as DNA: TGTGCCAGCAGCCTGGCCAGCTGGGGCTACGAGCAGTACTTC.

The chain couples TRBV7-2 to TRBJ2-5; D ambiguous. The CDR3 loop spans 11 amino acids. Germline V gives CDR1 SGHTA, CDR2 FQGNSA. Deletions cut 4 bases from V and 2 bases from J, with 2 bases between. The CDR3: CASSSQETQYF. CDR3 DNA: TGTGCCAGCAGCTCGCAAGAGACCCAGTACTTC.

This clonotype was found many times. This chain joins TRBV7-9 and TRBJ2-7; TRBD2 matches 7 bases. The CDR3 has 12 residues. The ends lost 10 bases at V and 5 bases at J; junction bases unmatched: 8. The germline V gene encodes CDR1 SEHNR and CDR2 FQNEAQ (reference sequence). The CDR3 reads CATQAGVDEQYF. The CDR3 DNA reads TGTGCCACGCAGGCGGGAGTGGACGAGCAGTACTTC. The full variable domain, with the rest looked up from reference TRBV7-9 and TRBJ2-7, is DTGVSQNPRHKITKRGQNVTFRCDPISEHNRLYWYRQTLGQGPEFLTYFQNEAQLEKSRLLSDRFSAERPKGSFSTLEIQRTEQGDSAMYLCATQAGVDEQYFGPGTRLTVT.

This clonotype was found many times. The rearrangement links TRBV20-1 to TRBJ2-3; D ambiguous. V lost 1 base, J lost 0 bases, and 14 bases lay in between. Germline values: CDR1 DFQATT, CDR2 SNEGSKA (reference sequence). The CDR3 is 16 amino acids. The CDR3 sequence is CSARGLLVSSTDTQYF. CDR3 sequence (DNA): TGCAGTGCTAGAGGGTTGCTAGTCTCGAGCACAGATACGCAGTATTTT.

The genes are TRBV20-1 and TRBJ2-2; TRBD2 is a possible D gene (5 bases). CDR1 is DFQATT, CDR2 SNEGSKA, per germline (reference sequence). Deletions cut 6 bases from V and 7 bases from J, with 18 bases between. The CDR3 has 14 amino acids. CDR3 nucleotides: TGCAGTGCATCGCGGGCCTCCCGGGGCGGGGAGCTGTTTTTT. Its translation is CSASRASRGGELFF.

This clonotype was seen more than once but under ten times. One end of the junction is discordant with germline, which a read error may explain. V usage is TRBV6-6 and J usage is TRBJ2-7; the match to TRBD2 covers 7 bases. The CDR3 spans 13 residues. The germline V gene encodes CDR1 MNHNY and CDR2 SVGAGI (reference sequence). The CDR3 DNA follows: TGTGCCAGCCATAGGGCGGGAGTAAACGAGCAGCACTTC. Amino acid sequence: CASHRAGVNEQHF.

This clonotype has a count of ten or more. The chain has TRBV28 and TRBJ2-7, with 7 nucleotides matching TRBD2. The CDR3 sequence is 15 residues long. CDR1 and CDR2 (germline): MDHEN, SYDVKM. The V and J ends lost 5 bases and 0 bases, in that order; junction bases with no gene match: 7. The CDR3: CASSRLAASSYEQYF. CDR3 sequence (DNA): TGTGCCAGCAGTCGTCTAGCGGCTAGCTCCTACGAGCAGTACTTC.

The chain joins TRBV7-2 to TRBJ2-1; D is undetermined. CDR1 is SGHTA, CDR2 FQGNSA, per germline. V lost 3 bases and J 5 bases, leaving 17 bases between the germline ends. The CDR3 length is 16 residues. CDR3 residues: CASSFPGGARDNEQFF. Written as DNA, the CDR3 is TGTGCCAGCAGCTTCCCCGGCGGCGCAAGGGACAATGAGCAGTTCTTC.

The chain couples TRBV18 to TRBJ2-7, with a weak D call TRBD1 (6 bases). The CDR3 length is 12 residues. With 6 bases removed from V and 4 bases from J, the gap between germline ends came to 10 bases. Germline values: CDR1 KGHSH, CDR2 LQKENI. The CDR3 spells CASSPDRYEQYF. The CDR3 nucleotides read TGTGCCAGCTCCCCCGACAGGTACGAGCAGTACTTC.

This clonotype rates as medium-sized. The chain joins TRBV28 to TRBJ2-3, with 7 nucleotides matching TRBD1. J lost 1 base, V lost 6 bases, and 7 bases had no gene match. The CDR3 has 15 amino acids. Germline V gene data show CDR1 as MDHEN and CDR2 as SYDVKM. The CDR3 region is CASSTDRSRTDTQYF. The DNA for the CDR3 is TGTGCCAGCAGCACGGACAGGTCCCGCACAGATACGCAGTATTTT.

This clonotype is termed medium-sized. The V and J genes are TRBV28 and TRBJ2-7; 7 bases are a match to TRBD1. This CDR3 has 15 amino acids. Trimming removed 5 bases from V and 1 base from J; junction bases left unmatched: 8. Germline values: CDR1 MDHEN, CDR2 SYDVKM. CDR3 loop: CASSLTGLKSYEQYF. In DNA, the CDR3 is TGTGCCAGCAGTCTGACAGGGTTAAAATCCTACGAGCAGTACTTC. The full variable domain, with the rest looked up from reference TRBV28 and TRBJ2-7, is DVKVTQSSRYLVKRTGEKVFLECVQDMDHENMFWYRQDPGLGLRLIYFSYDVKMKEKGDIPEGYSVSREKKERFSLILESASTNQTSMYLCASSLTGLKSYEQYFGPGTRLTVT.

Many counts were recorded for this clonotype. The chain joins TRBV20-1 to TRBJ2-3, with 7 bases matching TRBD1. The germline V gene encodes CDR1 DFQATT and CDR2 SNEGSKA (reference sequence). The V and J ends lost 0 bases and 6 bases, in that order; junction bases with no gene match: 9. This CDR3 is 15 amino acids long. CDR3: CSARDGQARGDTQYF. The CDR3 bases are TGCAGTGCTAGAGACGGACAGGCCCGAGGGGATACGCAGTATTTT.

Many counts were recorded for this clonotype. This chain links TRBV4-1 with TRBJ2-3; D gene unclear. V was pared by 4 bases and J by 5 bases, with 19 bases between. Germline CDR1 and CDR2: MGHRA and YSYEKL. The CDR3 runs to 16 residues. The DNA of the CDR3 is TGCGCCAGCAGCCTGCGAGACGAAAACCTCGGAGATACGCAGTATTTT. Translated, it gives CASSLRDENLGDTQYF.

This clonotype was seen ten or more times. V gene TRBV2 combines with J gene TRBJ2-1; 9 positions agree with TRBD1. V lost 7 bases and J lost 6; bases outside the gene matches: 7. The CDR3 is 14 amino acids. From germline, CDR1 is SNHLY and CDR2 FYNNEI. Here the CDR3 reads CASTTDRGRNEQFF. In nucleotides, the CDR3 is TGTGCCAGCACCACGGACAGGGGTCGCAATGAGCAGTTCTTC.

Of note for this clonotype: Possible read error: a much larger clone is one base away. The V gene is TRBV29-1, the J gene TRBJ2-7; 7 bases fit TRBD1. CDR1 and CDR2 from the germline V gene are SQVTM and ANQGSEA. This CDR3 spans 13 amino acids. The trim removed 2 bases at V and 4 bases at J, leaving 5 bases unmatched. CDR3 residues: CSVELGTVYEQYF. The CDR3, as DNA: TGCAGCGTTGAATTAGGGACAGTTTACGAGCAGTACTTC.

This clonotype was seen a single time. This chain joins TRBV3-1 and TRBJ2-2; D is uncertain. The CDR3 is 14 residues long. With 6 bases removed from V and 0 bases from J, the gap between germline ends came to 8 bases. Germline V gene sequence: CDR1 LGHDT, CDR2 YNNKEL (reference sequence). CDR3 in DNA: TGTGCCAGCAGGAGACTTCCGAACACCGGGGAGCTGTTTTTT. It translates to CASRRLPNTGELFF.

This clonotype came up many times. The chain combines TRBV28 with TRBJ2-1, with 9 bases that match TRBD2. The CDR3 runs 13 residues. Germline V gene lookup returns CDR1 MDHEN and CDR2 SYDVKM. J gave up 5 bases and V 8 bases, and 4 bases lay outside the gene matches. The CDR3 DNA sequence: TGTGCCAGCCTGCTAGCGGGACACAATGAGCAGTTCTTC. Residues: CASLLAGHNEQFF.

This chain connects TRBV28 to TRBJ2-7; 10 bases agree with TRBD2. Germline V gene lookup returns CDR1 MDHEN and CDR2 SYDVKM. The CDR3 length is 12 residues. After removal of 6 bases from V and 7 bases from J, the junction contained 3 bases not matched to a gene. The CDR3: CASSQLAGEQYF. The CDR3 DNA sequence: TGTGCCAGCAGCCAACTAGCGGGGGAGCAGTACTTC. Combining the CDR3 with reference TRBV28 and TRBJ2-7 gives the whole variable domain DVKVTQSSRYLVKRTGEKVFLECVQDMDHENMFWYRQDPGLGLRLIYFSYDVKMKEKGDIPEGYSVSREKKERFSLILESASTNQTSMYLCASSQLAGEQYFGPGTRLTVT.